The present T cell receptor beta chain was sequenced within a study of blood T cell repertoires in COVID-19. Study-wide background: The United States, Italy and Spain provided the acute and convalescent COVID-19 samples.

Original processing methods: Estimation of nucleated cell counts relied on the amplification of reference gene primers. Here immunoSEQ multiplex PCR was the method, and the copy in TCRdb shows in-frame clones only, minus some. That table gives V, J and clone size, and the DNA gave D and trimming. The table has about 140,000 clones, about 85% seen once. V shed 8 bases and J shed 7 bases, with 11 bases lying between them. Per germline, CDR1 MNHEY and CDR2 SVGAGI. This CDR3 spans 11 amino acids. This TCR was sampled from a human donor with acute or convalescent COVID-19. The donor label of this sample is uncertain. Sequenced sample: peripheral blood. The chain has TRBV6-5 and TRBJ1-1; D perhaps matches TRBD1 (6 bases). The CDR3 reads CASLTGFEAFF. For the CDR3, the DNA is TGTGCCAGCCTCACAGGGTTTGAAGCTTTCTTT.